This TCR beta chain was identified during a study of T-cell reconstitution after alpha-beta-depleted transplantation in children listed by TCRdb under 2016. About the study as a whole: Using TCR repertoire profiling, the study followed T-cell immune reconstitution in a quantitative way in children after TCRalphabeta/CD19-depleted allogeneic hematopoietic cell transplantation.

Receptor amplification or capture employed PCR. Sequencing used an Illumina HiSeq 2500. To normalize quantification of the TCRbeta repertoire, the TCR libraries were built with molecular barcoding that relied on unique molecular identifiers. TCRdb handled the public reads itself, with Q25 trimming in fastp and clone calling in MiXCR, and kept productive beta chains. Rows are unified per CDR3 protein, each entry keeping the most common DNA and genes. Counted in this sample were about a million distinct CDR3 sequences; around 30% of them appeared once. Over 25% of the sample is held by the ten biggest clonotypes. About this clonotype: Its antigen is unknown. No much larger clone is present one base from it, and per-base qualities are unavailable.

The sample's treatment or condition label is to be understood as: allogeneic hematopoietic cell transplantation with graft depleted of TCRalphabeta T cells and CD19 B cells. Transplant recipients were children who received TCRalphabeta/CD19-depleted allogeneic hematopoietic cell grafts. The full study reports these points: Hyperexpanded clone frequencies declined over subsequent months; after one year, T-cell counts and TCRbeta diversity were mostly attributed to newly produced T cells. Apparently early alphabetaT-cell count recovery about two months after transplant reportedly relied on only several hundred rapidly expanded clones derived from non-depleted graft cells. In some patients, the high TCRbeta diversity seen at day 60 was put down to recipient T cells and intrathymic progenitors that had survived conditioning.

The germline V gene (reference sequence) gives CDR1 as MNHEY and CDR2 as SMNVEV. V is shortened by 8 bases, J by 0 bases, and the region joining them spans 8 bases. From the cysteine through the phenylalanine, the CDR3 covers 13 amino acids. Only the CDR3 region is kept as DNA, spanning 39 bases read in frame from base 1. This TCR came from a boy less than two years old who had a stem cell transplant for SCID, so the T cells may come from the graft donor. The chain is made from TRBV27 and TRBJ1-5; the D gene cannot be named for sure. Sequenced material: PBMCs, mostly from graft donor cells, taken 360 days after TCRalphabeta/CD19-depleted stem cell transplant. The CDR3 amino acid sequence is: CASSGTSNQPQHF. The sequenced DNA: TGTGCCAGCTCAGGAACTAGCAATCAGCCCCAGCATTTT.